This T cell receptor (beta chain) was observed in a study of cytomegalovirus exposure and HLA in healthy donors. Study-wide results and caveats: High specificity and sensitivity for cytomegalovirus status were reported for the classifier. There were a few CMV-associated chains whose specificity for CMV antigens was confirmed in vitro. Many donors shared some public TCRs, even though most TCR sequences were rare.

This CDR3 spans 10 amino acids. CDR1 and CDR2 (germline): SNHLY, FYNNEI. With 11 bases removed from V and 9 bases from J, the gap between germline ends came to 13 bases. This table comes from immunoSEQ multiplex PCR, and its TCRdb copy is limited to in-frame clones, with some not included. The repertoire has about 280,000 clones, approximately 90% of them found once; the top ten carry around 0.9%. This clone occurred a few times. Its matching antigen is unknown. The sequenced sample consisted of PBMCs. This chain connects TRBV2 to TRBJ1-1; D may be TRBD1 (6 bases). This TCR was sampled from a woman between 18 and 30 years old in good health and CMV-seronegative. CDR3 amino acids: CASGGRQAFF. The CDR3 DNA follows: TGTGCCTCGGGGGGGCGACAAGCTTTCTTT.